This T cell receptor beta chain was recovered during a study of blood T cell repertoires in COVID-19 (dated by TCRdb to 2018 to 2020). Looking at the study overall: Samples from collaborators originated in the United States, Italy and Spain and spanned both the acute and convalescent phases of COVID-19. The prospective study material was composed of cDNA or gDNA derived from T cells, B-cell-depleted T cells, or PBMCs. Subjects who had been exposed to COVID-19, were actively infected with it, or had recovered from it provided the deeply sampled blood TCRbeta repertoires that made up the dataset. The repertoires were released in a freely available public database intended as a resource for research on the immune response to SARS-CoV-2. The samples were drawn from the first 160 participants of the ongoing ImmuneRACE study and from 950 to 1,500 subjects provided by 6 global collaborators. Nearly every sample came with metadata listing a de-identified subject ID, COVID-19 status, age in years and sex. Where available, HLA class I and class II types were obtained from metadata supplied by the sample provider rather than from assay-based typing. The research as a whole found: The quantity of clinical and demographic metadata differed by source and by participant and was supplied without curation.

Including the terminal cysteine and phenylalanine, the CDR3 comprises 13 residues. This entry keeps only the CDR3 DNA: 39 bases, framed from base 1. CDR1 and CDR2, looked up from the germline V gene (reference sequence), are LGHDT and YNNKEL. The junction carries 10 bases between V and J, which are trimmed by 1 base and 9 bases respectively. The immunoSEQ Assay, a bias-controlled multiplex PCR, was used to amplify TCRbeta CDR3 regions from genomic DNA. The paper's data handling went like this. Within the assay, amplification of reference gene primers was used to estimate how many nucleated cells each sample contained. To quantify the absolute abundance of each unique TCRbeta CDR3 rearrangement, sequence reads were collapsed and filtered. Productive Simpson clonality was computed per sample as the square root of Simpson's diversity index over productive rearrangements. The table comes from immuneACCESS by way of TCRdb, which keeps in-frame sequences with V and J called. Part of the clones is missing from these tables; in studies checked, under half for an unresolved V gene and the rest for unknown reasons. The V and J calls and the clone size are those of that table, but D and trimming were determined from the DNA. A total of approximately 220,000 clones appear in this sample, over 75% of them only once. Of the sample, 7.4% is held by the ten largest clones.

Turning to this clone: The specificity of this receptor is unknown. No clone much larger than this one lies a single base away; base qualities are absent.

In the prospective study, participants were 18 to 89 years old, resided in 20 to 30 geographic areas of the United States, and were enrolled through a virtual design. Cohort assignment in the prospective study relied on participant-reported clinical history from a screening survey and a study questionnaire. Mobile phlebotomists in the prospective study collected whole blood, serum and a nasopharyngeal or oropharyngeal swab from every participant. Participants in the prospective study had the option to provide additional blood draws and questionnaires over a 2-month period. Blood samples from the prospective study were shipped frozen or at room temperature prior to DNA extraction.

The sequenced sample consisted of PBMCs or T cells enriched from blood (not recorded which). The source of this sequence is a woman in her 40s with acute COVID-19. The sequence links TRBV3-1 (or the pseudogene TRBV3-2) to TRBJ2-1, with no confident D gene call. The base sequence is TGTGCCAGCAGCCAAGTGCCAGAAAGTGAGCAGTTCTTC. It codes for CASSQVPESEQFF.